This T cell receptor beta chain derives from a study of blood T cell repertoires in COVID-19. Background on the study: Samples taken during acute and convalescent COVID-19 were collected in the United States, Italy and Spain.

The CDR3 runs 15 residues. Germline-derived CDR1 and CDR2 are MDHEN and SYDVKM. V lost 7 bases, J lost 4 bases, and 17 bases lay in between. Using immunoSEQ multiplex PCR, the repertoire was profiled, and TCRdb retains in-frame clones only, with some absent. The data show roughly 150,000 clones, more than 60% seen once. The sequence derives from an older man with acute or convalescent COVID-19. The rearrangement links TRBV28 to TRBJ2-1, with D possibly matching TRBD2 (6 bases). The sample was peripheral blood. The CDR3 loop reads CASIGRGIQYNEQFF. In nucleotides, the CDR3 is TGTGCCAGCATCGGCCGGGGGATACAATACAATGAGCAGTTCTTC.